Listed below are T cell receptor beta chains from one sample, sequenced in a study of cytomegalovirus exposure and HLA in healthy donors. Some clones are missing from TCRdb's copy, which holds only in-frame ones; the method was immunoSEQ multiplex PCR. The sample has roughly 180,000 clones, approximately 79% seen once. The sample taken for sequencing was PBMCs. These receptors all stem from a girl between 10 and 17 years old in good health and CMV-seropositive. Each CDR3 is given with its conserved first and last residue. A D gene is named only where the DNA matches it firmly. Rows give clone size only sometimes, using once, few, many, or a class for an expanded clone.

-,TRBJ1-1,TRBV2,TRBD1,TGTGCCAGCGGAACGGGACAGGAGCTAAAAGCTTTCTTT,CASGTGQELKAFF
-,TRBJ2-5,TRBV4-3,-,TGCGCCAGCAGCCAAGATGAATGTCAGATCCCAGAGACCCAGTACTTC,CASSQDECQIPETQYF
-,TRBJ1-6,TRBV27,TRBD1,TGTGCCAGCAGGAGTTTGACAGGGACCACTGCCTATAATTCACCCCTCCACTTT,CASRSLTGTTAYNSPLHF
-,TRBJ2-3,TRBV4-2,TRBD2,TGTGCCAGCAGCCAACGGACTAGCGTAGATAATGCGGATACGCAGTATTTT,CASSQRTSVDNADTQYF
-,TRBJ2-5,TRBV11-3,TRBD1,TGTGCCAGCAGCTTAGAAGAGGGGACAGGGTTGTACTTC,CASSLEEGTGLYF
-,TRBJ1-1,TRBV18,-,TGTGCCAGCTCACCACAACAGGGTAACACTGAAGCTTTCTTT,CASSPQQGNTEAFF
-,TRBJ1-5,TRBV5-5,-,TGTGCCAGCAGCTTGCTAGCAGATAGCAATCAGCCCCAGCATTTT,CASSLLADSNQPQHF
-,TRBJ1-3,TRBV6-1,TRBD1,TGTGCCAGCAGCACAGGGGGCTCTGGAAACACCATATATTTT,CASSTGGSGNTIYF
few,TRBJ1-1,TRBV6-5,-,TGTGCCAGCAGGGAGACAGGGAACACTGAAGCTTTCTTT,CASRETGNTEAFF
-,TRBJ1-2,TRBV29-1,-,TGCAGCGTTAGGACAGCGAACTATGGCTACACCTTC,CSVRTANYGYTF
-,TRBJ2-2,TRBV6-5,TRBD2,TGTGCCAGCAGACTAGCGGGGGGGCATAGCGGGGAGCTGTTTTTT,CASRLAGGHSGELFF
-,TRBJ1-2,TRBV4-1,TRBD1,TGCGCCAGCAGCCAAGATCGGGGGACAGTAGGCTATTTTGGCTACACCTTC,CASSQDRGTVGYFGYTF
-,TRBJ2-3,TRBV6-5,-,TGTGCCAGCAGTTACCAAGGGCAGGGTAGCACAGATACGCAGTATTTT,CASSYQGQGSTDTQYF